This TCR beta chain was observed in a study of blood T cells in healthy people across ages (dated by TCRdb to the mid-2010s). In terms of the full investigation: In model experiments, roughly one uniquely barcoded TCR beta cDNA molecule per two T cells was captured by template switching. To track age-related changes in TCR beta repertoire diversity, the study relied on deep sequencing normalized with unique cDNA molecular identifiers. The donors were divided into four age groups: young (average around 16 years), middle-aged (approximately 42), aged (approximately 62) and long-lived (roughly 82). The study analyzed two additional independent replicas of 1 million unique cDNA reads from the same blood draw for two donors, one aged 18 to 29 and one aged 80 or older. Study-wide conclusions, independent of this receptor: The CMV infection status of donors was not known, potentially confounding age-related changes in expanded clonotypes. Since profiling was done on bulk unsorted PBMCs, naive and antigen-experienced compartments could not be conclusively compared. A strong correlation was found between observed TCR beta diversity and the percentage of naive T cells measured by flow cytometry. As age increased, observed TCR beta diversity per million T cells dropped in a roughly linear way, and a significant reduction was already evident by age around 41. Compared with the aged group, the long-lived group had more naive CD4+ T cells, fewer expanded clones and increased TCR diversity, a pattern suggesting age selection. Estimates of total diversity based on one million sequenced T cells were regarded as lower bounds and as underestimates.

The roughly 37 donors, aged roughly 6 to 95 years, were systemically healthy Caucasian individuals from Russia. Each donor gave ten milliliters of peripheral blood, collected into EDTA-treated Vacutainer tubes. Ficoll-Paque density-gradient centrifugation was used to isolate PBMCs, with at least 7 million obtained per sample. Total RNA, at least 6 micrograms per sample, was extracted from PBMCs with Trizol reagent. The percentages of naive CD45RAhigh/CD27high T cells were determined by flow cytometry on a PBMC aliquot from every donor. The library was made by 5' RACE. The listed sequencing device is Illumina HiSeq 2500. The second PCR ran for about 6 to 12 cycles and used a J-beta primer mix along with a sample-barcoded 5' primer. A template-switch 5' adaptor carrying 12 random nucleotides introduced a unique molecular identifier onto each TCR beta cDNA molecule. Each sample yielded at least 2.5 million CDR3-containing paired-end reads. First-strand cDNA was synthesized from all RNA with the Mint cDNA synthesis kit, primed by a TRBC-specific oligonucleotide. Following uracil-DNA glycosylase treatment, all cDNA underwent a first 18-cycle PCR with the universal primers M1SS and BC2_uni_R. In the original analysis: Each sample was normalized by randomly selecting 1 million high-quality reads, each carrying a distinct molecular identifier. Reads sharing molecular identifiers were discarded rather than binned into consensus sequences. MiTCR, run with a Q25 quality threshold and the strictest error-elimination algorithm, handled CDR3 identification, clonotype clustering and error correction. A nonparametric unseen species model using Euler transformation provided a lower-bound estimate of total TCR beta diversity. TCRdb reprocessed the public reads (quality trimming at Q25 with fastp, clone calling with MiXCR) and kept in-frame beta chains. Rows are unified per CDR3 protein, each entry keeping the most common DNA and genes. It is TCRdb's table, rather than the study itself, that gives the V and J calls and clone size. The sample table holds 750,000 to 850,000 distinct CDR3 sequences, of which about 25% were seen once. The leading ten clones occupy under 4.5% of the sample.

In regard to this clonotype: Its specific antigen is unknown. The sample holds no much larger clone one base away, and base qualities are not on file.

The junction shows trimming of 6 bases on V and 1 base on J, plus 25 bases between the germline ends. Spanning cysteine to phenylalanine, the CDR3 consists of 17 amino acids. Only the CDR3 DNA is retained, 51 bases long and in frame from the first base. CDR1 and CDR2 were assigned from the germline V gene (reference sequence) as DFQATT and SNEGSKA. The same specimen was also included in a second study, on T cells of mothers and their children. The second study also describes: The donors were nine systemically healthy Caucasian individuals, made up of three mothers and their six children. cDNA synthesis consumed the entire amount of extracted RNA, loaded at 1.5 ug RNA in each 15 ul reaction. In the second PCR, the M1S primer added sample barcodes and 2-4 random nucleotides. More than 8 million TCR beta CDR3 reads were obtained from each mother, and 2.5 million to 3 million reads were obtained from each child. Thymic selection shapes the output of TCR recombination in a similar way in related and unrelated pairs, and inherited differences have a minor effect. Normalized repertoire overlap in related mother-child pairs was always slightly higher than in unrelated mother-child pairs, but the difference was never significant. No persistent microchimeric T cell clones were detected, at a sensitivity of about 100 clones per million clonotypes. The study used deep NGS to compare TCR beta repertoires of mothers and children, seeking features distinguishing related mother-child pairs from unrelated individuals. The mean age was roughly 40 +/- 4 years for the mothers and around 11 +/- 4 years for the children. Libraries were sequenced on Illumina HiSeq 2000 with 100+100 nt paired-end reads after adapter ligation with NEBNext reagents. To prevent cross-contamination, the mother and child libraries were prepared a month apart and were sequenced in separate runs. For each donor, between about 450,000 and 2,300,000 distinct TCR beta clonotypes were identified. Naive TCR beta clonotypes were estimated from low-frequency clonotypes matched to each donor's FACS-determined naive share, without sorting.

The source material was blood. The sequence is built from TRBV20-1 and TRBJ2-7, with the D assignment possibly TRBD1 or TRBD2, given 8 matching bases for each. This clonotype originated in a boy younger than 18 in good health. The base sequence is TGCAGTGCCAAAAGGACAGGGTTCACTAGCGGATCCTACGAGCAGTACTTC. It specifies CSAKRTGFTSGSYEQYF.